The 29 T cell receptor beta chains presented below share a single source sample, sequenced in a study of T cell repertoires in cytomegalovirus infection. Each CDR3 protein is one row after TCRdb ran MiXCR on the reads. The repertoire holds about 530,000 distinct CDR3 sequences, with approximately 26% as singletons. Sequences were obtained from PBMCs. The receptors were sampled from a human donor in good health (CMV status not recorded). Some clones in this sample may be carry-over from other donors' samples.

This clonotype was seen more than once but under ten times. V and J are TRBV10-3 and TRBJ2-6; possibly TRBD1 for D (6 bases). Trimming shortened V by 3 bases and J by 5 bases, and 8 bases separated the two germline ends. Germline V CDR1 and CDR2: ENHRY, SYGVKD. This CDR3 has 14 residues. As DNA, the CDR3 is TGTGCCATCAGTGAACAGGGTAGGGCCAACGTCCTGACTTTC. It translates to CAISEQGRANVLTF.

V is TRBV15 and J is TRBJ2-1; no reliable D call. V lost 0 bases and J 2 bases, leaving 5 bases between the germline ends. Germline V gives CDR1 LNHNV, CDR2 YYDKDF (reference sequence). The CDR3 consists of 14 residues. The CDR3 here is CATSREDPYNEQFF. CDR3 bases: TGTGCCACCAGCAGAGAGGACCCCTACAATGAGCAGTTCTTC.

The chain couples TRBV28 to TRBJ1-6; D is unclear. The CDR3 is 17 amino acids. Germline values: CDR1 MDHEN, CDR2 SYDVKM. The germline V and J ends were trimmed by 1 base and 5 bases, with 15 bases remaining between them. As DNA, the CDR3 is TGTGCCAGCAGTTTATCCCTGACATTGACCAATAATTCACCCCTCCACTTT. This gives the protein CASSLSLTLTNNSPLHF.

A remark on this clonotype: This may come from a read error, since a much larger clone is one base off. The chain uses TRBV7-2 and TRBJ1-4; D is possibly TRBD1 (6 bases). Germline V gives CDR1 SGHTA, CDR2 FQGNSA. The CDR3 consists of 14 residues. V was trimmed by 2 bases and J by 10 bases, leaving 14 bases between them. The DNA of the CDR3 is TGTGCCAGCAGCTTATTGGGGGGGCATGCAAAACTGTTTTTT. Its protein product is CASSLLGGHAKLFF.

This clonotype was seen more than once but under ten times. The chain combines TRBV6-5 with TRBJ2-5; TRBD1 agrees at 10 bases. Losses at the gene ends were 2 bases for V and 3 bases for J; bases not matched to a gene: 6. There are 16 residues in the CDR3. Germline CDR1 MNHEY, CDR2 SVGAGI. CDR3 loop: CASSYLTGTGEETQYF. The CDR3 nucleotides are TGTGCCAGCAGTTACCTAACCGGGACAGGGGAAGAGACCCAGTACTTC.

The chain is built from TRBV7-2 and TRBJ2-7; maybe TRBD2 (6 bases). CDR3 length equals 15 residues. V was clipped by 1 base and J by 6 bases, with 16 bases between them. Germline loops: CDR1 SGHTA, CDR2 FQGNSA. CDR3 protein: CASSLVQGLGPEQYF. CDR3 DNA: TGTGCCAGCAGCTTAGTTCAGGGACTGGGGCCCGAGCAGTACTTC.

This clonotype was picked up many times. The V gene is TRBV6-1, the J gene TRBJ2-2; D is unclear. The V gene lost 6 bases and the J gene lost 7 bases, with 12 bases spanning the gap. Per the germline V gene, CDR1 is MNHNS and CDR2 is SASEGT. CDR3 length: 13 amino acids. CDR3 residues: CASRATSSGELFF. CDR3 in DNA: TGTGCCAGCAGGGCCACTTCGAGCGGGGAGCTGTTTTTT.

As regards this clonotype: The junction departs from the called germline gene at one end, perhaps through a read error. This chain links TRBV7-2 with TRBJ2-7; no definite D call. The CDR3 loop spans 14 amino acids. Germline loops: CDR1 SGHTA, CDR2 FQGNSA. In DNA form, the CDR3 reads TGTGCCAGCAGCTTAGACCATGGCCTTTACGAGCGGTACTTC. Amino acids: CASSLDHGLYERYF.

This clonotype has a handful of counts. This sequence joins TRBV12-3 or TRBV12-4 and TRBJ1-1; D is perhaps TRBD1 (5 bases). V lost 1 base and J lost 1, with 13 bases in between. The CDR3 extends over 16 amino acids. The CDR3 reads CASSLVPGGWNTEAFF. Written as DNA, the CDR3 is TGTGCCAGCAGTTTAGTCCCTGGGGGGTGGAACACTGAAGCTTTCTTT.

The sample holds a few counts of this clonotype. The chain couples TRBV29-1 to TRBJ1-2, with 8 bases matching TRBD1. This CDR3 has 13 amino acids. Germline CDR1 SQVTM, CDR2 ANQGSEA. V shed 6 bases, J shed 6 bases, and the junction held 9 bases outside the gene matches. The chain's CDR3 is CSVGDRTRHGYTF. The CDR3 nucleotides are TGCAGCGTAGGGGACAGGACGAGACATGGCTACACCTTC.

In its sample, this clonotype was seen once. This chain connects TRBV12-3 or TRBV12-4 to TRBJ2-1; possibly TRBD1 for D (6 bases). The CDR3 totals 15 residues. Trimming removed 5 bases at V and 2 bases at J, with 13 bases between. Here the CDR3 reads CASSTRGDPYNEQFF. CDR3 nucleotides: TGTGCCAGCAGTACCAGGGGAGACCCCTACAATGAGCAGTTCTTC.

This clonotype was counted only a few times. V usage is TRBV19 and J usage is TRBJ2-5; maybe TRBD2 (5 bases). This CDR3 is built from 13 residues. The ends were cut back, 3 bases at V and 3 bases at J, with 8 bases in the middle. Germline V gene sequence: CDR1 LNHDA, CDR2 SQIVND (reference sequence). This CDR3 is CASSIREEETQYF. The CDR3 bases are TGTGCCAGTAGTATCCGGGAAGAAGAGACCCAGTACTTC.

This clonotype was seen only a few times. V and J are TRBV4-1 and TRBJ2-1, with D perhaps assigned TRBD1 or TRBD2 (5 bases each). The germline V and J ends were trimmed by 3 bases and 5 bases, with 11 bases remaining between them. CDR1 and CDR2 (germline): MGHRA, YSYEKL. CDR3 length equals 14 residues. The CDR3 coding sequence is TGCGCCAGCAGCCACGCCTTGGGGGACAATGAGCAGTTCTTC. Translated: CASSHALGDNEQFF.

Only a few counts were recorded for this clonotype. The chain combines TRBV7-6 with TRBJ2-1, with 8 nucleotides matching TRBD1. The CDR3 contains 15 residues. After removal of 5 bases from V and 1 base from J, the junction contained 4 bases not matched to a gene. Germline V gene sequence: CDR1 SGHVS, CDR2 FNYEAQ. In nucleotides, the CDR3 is TGTGCCAGCAGCACTCGGGACAGGTCCTACAATGAGCAGTTCTTC. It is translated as CASSTRDRSYNEQFF.

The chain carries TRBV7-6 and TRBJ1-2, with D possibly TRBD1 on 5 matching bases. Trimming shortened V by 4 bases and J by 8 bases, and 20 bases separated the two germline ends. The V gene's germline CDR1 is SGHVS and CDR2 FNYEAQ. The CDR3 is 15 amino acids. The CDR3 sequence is CASSSRSIKGKGYTF. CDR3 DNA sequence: TGTGCCAGCAGCTCCCGCTCCATTAAGGGGAAGGGCTACACCTTC.

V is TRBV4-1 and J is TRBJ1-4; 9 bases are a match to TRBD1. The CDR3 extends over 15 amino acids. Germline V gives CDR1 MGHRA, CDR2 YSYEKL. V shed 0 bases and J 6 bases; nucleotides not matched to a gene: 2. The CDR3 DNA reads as TGCGCCAGCAGCCAAGAACAGGGGGCCCATGAAAAACTGTTTTTT. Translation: CASSQEQGAHEKLFF.

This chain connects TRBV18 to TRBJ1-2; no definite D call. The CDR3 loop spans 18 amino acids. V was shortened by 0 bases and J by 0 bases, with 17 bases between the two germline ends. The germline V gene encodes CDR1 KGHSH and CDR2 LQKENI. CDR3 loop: CASSPPVRLDPTNYGYTF. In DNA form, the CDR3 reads TGTGCCAGCTCACCACCGGTCAGACTTGACCCCACTAACTATGGCTACACCTTC.

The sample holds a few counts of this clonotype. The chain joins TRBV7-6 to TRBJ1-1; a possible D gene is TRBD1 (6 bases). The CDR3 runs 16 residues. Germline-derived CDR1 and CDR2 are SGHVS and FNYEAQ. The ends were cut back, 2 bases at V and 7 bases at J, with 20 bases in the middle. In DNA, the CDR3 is TGTGCCAGCAGCTTAAGGAGTGGGCTCAAGGGGGGTGAAGCTTTCTTT. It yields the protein CASSLRSGLKGGEAFF.

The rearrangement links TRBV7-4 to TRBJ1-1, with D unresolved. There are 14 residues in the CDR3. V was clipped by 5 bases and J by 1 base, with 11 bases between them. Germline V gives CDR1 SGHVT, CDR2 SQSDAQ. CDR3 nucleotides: TGTGCCAGCAGCCGAGTTGCGGAGAACACTGAAGCTTTCTTT. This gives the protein CASSRVAENTEAFF.

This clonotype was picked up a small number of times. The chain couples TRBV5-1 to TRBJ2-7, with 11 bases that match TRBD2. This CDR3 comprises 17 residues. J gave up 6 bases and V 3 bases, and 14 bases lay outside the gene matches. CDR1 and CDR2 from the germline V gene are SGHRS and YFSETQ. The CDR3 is CASSSLAGGPGLFEQYF. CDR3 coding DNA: TGCGCCAGCAGCTCCTTAGCGGGAGGGCCTGGTTTATTCGAGCAGTACTTC.

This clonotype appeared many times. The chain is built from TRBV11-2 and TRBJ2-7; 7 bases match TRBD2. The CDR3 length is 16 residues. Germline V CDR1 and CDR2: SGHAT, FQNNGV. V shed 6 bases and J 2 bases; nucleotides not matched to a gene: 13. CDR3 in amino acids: CASRWSRGEGPYEQYF. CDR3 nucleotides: TGTGCCAGCAGATGGAGTCGGGGGGAGGGCCCCTACGAGCAGTACTTC. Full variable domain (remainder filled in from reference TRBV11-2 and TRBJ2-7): EAGVAQSPRYKIIEKRQSVAFWCNPISGHATLYWYQQILGQGPKLLIQFQNNGVVDDSQLPKDRFSAERLKGVDSTLKIQPAKLEDSAVYLCASRWSRGEGPYEQYFGPGTRLTVT.

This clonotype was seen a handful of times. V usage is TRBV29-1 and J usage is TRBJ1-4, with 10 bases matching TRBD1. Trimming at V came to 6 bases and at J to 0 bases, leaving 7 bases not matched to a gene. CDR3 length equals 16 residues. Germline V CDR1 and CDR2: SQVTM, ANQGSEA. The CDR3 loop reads CSVGQGEGATNEKLFF. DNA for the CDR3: TGCAGCGTAGGACAGGGGGAAGGTGCAACTAATGAAAAACTGTTTTTT.

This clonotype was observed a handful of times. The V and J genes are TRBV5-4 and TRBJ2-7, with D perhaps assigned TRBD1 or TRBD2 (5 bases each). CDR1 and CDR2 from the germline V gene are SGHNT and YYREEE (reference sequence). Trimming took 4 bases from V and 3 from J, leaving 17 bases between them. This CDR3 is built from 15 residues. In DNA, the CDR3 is TGTGCCAGCAGCAGGATTAGTGGGGGATTCTACGAGCAGTACTTC. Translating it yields CASSRISGGFYEQYF.

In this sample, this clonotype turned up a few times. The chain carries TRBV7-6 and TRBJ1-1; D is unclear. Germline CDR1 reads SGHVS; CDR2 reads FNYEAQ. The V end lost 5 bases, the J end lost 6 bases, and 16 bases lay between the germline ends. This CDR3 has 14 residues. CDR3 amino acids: CASSPGMGLPEAFF. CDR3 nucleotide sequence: TGTGCCAGCAGCCCGGGTATGGGATTACCTGAAGCTTTCTTT.

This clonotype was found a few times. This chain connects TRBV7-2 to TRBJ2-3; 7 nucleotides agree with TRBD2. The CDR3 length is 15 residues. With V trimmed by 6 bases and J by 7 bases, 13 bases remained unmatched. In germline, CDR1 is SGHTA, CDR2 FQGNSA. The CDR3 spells CASRSTREIRNTQYF. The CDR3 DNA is TGTGCCAGCAGATCCACGCGGGAGATAAGAAATACGCAGTATTTT.

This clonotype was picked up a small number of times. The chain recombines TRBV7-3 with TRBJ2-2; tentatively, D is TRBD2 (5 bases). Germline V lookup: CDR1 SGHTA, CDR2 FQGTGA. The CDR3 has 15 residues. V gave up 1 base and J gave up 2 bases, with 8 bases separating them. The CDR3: CASSLKGGNTGELFF. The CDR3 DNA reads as TGTGCCAGCAGCTTAAAAGGAGGAAACACCGGGGAGCTGTTTTTT.

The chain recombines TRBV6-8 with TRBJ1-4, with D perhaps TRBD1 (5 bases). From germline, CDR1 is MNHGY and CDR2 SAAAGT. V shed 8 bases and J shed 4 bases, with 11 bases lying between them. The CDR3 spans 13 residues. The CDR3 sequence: CASRDSNNEKLFF. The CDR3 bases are TGTGCCAGCCGAGACAGTAATAATGAAAAACTGTTTTTT.

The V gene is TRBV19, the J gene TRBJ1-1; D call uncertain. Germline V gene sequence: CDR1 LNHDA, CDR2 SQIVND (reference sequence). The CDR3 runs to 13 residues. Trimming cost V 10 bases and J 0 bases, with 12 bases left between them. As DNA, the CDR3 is TGTGCCACAGCAATCACAGTGAACACTGAAGCTTTCTTT. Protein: CATAITVNTEAFF.

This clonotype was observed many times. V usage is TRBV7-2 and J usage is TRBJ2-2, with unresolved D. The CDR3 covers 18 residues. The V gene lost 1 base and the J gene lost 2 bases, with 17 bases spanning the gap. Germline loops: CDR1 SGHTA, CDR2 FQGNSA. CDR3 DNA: TGTGCCAGCAGCTTAGTATCTCTCTATCTAGTAAACACCGGGGAGCTGTTTTTT. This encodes CASSLVSLYLVNTGELFF.